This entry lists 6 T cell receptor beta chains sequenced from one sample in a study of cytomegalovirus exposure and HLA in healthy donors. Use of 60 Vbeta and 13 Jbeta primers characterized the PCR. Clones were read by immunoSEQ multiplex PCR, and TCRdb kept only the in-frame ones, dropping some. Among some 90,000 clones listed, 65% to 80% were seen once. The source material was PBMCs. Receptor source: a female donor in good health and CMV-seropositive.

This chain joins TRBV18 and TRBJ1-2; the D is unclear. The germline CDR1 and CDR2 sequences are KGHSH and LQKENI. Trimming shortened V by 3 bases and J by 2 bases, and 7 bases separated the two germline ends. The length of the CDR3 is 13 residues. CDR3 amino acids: CASSPSGNYGYTF. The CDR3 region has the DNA TGTGCCAGCTCACCTTCGGGGAACTATGGCTACACCTTC.

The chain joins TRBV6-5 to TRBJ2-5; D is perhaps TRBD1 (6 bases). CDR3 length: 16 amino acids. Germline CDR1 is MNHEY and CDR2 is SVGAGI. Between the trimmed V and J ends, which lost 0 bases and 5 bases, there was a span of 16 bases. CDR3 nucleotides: TGTGCCAGCAGTTACTCGAGAGGCAGGGGCGGTGAGACCCAGTACTTC. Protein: CASSYSRGRGGETQYF.

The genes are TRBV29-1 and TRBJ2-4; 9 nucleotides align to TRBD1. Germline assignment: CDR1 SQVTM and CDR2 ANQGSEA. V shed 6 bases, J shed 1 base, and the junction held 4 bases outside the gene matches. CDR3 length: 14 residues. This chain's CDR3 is CSVGDRDAKNIQYF. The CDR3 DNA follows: TGCAGCGTCGGGGACAGGGACGCCAAAAACATTCAGTACTTC.

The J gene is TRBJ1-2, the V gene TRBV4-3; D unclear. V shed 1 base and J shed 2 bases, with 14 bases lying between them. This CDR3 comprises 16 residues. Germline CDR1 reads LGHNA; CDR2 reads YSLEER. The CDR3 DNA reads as TGCGCCAGCAGCCAAGGTTTGCTTGCGGGAAACTATGGCTACACCTTC. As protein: CASSQGLLAGNYGYTF.

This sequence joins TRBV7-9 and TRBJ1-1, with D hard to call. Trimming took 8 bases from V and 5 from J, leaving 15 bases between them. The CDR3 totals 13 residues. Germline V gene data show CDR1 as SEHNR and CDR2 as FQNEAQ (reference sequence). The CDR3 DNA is TGTGCCAGCGGAGCCGGGAGATGGACTGAAGCTTTCTTT. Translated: CASGAGRWTEAFF. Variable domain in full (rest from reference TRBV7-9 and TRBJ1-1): DTGVSQNPRHKITKRGQNVTFRCDPISEHNRLYWYRQTLGQGPEFLTYFQNEAQLEKSRLLSDRFSAERPKGSFSTLEIQRTEQGDSAMYLCASGAGRWTEAFFGQGTRLTVV.

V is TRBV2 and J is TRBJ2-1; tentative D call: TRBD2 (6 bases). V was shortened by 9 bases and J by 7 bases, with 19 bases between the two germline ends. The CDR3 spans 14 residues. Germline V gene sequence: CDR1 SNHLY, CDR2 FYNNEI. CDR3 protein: CASNRDWGLNEQFF. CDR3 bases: TGTGCCAGTAACCGGGACTGGGGGTTGAATGAGCAGTTCTTC. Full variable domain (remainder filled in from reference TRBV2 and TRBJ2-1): EPEVTQTPSHQVTQMGQEVILRCVPISNHLYFYWYRQILGQKVEFLVSFYNNEISEKSEIFDDQFSVERPDGSNFTLKIRSTKLEDSAMYFCASNRDWGLNEQFFGPGTRLTVL.